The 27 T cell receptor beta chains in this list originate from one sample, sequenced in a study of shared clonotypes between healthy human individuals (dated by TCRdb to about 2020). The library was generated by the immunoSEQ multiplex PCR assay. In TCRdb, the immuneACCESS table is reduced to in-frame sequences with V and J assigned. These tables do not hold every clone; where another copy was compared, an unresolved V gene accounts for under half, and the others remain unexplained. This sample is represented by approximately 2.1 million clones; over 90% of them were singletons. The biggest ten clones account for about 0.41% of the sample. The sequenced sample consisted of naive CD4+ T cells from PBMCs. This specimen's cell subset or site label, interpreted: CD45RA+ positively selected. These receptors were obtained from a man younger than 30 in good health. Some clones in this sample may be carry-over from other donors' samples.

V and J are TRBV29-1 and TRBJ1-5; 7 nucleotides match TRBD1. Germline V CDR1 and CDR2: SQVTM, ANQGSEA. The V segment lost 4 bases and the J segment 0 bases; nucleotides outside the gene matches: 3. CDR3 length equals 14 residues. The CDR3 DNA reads TGCAGCGTTGTCGAGGGGGCTAGCAATCAGCCCCAGCATTTT. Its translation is CSVVEGASNQPQHF.

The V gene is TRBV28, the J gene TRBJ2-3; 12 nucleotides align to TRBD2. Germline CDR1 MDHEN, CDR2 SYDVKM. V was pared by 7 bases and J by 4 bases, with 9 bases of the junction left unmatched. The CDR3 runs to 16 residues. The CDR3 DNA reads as TGTGCCAGCACCCCCGGACTAGCGGGAAGCTCAGATACGCAGTATTTT. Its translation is CASTPGLAGSSDTQYF.

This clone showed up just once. The CDR3 reads CASSQPGQGAHEQYF. CDR3 bases: TGTGCCAGCAGCCAACCGGGACAGGGGGCTCACGAGCAGTACTTC. The V call is TRBV4-2, the J call TRBJ2-7; 12 nucleotides align to TRBD1. Germline values: CDR1 LGHNA, CDR2 YNFKEQ. Unmatched junction bases numbered 4, after V lost 2 bases and J lost 5 bases. The CDR3 has 15 amino acids.

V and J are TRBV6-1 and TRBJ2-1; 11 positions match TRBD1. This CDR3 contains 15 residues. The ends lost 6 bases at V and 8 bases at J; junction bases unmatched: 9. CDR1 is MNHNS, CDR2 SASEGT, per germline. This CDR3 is CASRKDRGLIDEQFF. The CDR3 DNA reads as TGTGCCAGCAGGAAGGACAGGGGGCTTATCGATGAGCAGTTCTTC.

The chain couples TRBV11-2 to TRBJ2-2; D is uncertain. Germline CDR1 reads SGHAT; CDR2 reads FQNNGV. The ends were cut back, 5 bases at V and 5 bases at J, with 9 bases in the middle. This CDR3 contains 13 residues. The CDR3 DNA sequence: TGTGCCAGCAGCGTGGGTCGGACCGGGGAGCTGTTTTTT. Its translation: CASSVGRTGELFF. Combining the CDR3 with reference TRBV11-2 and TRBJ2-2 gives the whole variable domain EAGVAQSPRYKIIEKRQSVAFWCNPISGHATLYWYQQILGQGPKLLIQFQNNGVVDDSQLPKDRFSAERLKGVDSTLKIQPAKLEDSAVYLCASSVGRTGELFFGEGSRLTVL.

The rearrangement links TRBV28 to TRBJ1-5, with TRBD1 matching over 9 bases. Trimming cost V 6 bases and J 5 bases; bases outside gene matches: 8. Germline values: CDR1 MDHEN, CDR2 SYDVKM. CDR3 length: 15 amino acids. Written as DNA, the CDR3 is TGTGCCAGCAGAGTCCCACAGGGGGCCTATCAGCCCCAGCATTTT. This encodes CASRVPQGAYQPQHF. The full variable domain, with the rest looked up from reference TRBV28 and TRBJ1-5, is DVKVTQSSRYLVKRTGEKVFLECVQDMDHENMFWYRQDPGLGLRLIYFSYDVKMKEKGDIPEGYSVSREKKERFSLILESASTNQTSMYLCASRVPQGAYQPQHFGDGTRLSIL.

As DNA, the CDR3 is TGTGCCAGCAGCTATGGGGGACTAGCGGGAGGTAGCACAGATACGCAGTATTTT. Its translation is CASSYGGLAGGSTDTQYF. V and J are TRBV7-2 and TRBJ2-3, with 15 nucleotides matching TRBD2. V trimming: 4 bases; J trimming: 0 bases; junction bases outside the gene matches: 5. Germline V lookup: CDR1 SGHTA, CDR2 FQGNSA. CDR3 size: 18 residues.

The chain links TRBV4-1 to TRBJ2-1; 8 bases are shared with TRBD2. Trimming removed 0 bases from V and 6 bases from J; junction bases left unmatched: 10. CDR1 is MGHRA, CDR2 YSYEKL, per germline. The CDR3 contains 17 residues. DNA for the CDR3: TGCGCCAGCAGCCAAGATAGGGCTAGCGGGCGAGGCAATGAGCAGTTCTTC. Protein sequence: CASSQDRASGRGNEQFF.

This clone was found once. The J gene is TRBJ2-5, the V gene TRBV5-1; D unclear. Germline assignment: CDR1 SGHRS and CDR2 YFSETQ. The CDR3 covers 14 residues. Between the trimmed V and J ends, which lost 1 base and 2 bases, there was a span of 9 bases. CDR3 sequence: CASSLLARQETQYF. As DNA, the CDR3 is TGCGCCAGCAGCTTGTTGGCGAGACAAGAGACCCAGTACTTC.

The CDR3 protein is CASSEAGGRGSGYGYTF. The DNA of the CDR3 is TGTGCCAGCAGTGAAGCTGGCGGCAGGGGGTCCGGCTATGGCTACACCTTC. J is TRBJ1-2 and V is TRBV6-1; 7 bases map to TRBD1. The CDR3 runs 17 residues. Unmatched junction bases numbered 11, after V lost 0 bases and J lost 4 bases. CDR1 is MNHNS and CDR2 is SASEGT in the germline V gene.

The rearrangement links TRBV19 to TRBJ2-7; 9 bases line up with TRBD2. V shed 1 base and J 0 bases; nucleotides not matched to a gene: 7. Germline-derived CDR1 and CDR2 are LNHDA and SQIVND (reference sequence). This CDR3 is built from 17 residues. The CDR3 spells CASSIGLAGPSSYEQYF. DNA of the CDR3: TGTGCCAGTAGTATAGGTCTAGCGGGGCCCTCCTCCTACGAGCAGTACTTC.

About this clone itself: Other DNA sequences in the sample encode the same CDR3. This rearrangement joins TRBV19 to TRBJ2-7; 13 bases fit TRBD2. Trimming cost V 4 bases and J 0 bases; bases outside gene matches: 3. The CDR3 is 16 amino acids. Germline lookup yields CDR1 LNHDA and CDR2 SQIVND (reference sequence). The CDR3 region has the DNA TGTGCCAGTAGTACCCGGACTAGCGGGAGCTCCTACGAGCAGTACTTC. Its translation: CASSTRTSGSSYEQYF.

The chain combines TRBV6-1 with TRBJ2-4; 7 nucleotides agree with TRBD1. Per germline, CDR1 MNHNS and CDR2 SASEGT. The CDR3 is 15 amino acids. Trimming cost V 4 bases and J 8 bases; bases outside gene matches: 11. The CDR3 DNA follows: TGTGCCAGCAGTGGAACCGGGACAGTGGGGGACATTCAGTACTTC. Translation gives CASSGTGTVGDIQYF.

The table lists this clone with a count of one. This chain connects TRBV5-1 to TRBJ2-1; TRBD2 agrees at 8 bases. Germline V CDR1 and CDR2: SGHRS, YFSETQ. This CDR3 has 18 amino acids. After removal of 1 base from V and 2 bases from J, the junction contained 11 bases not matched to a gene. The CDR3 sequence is CASSLSGGPTSTYNEQFF. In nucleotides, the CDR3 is TGCGCCAGCAGCTTGAGCGGGGGACCTACATCAACCTACAATGAGCAGTTCTTC. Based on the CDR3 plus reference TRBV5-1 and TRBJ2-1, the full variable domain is KAGVTQTPRYLIKTRGQQVTLSCSPISGHRSVSWYQQTPGQGLQFLFEYFSETQRNKGNFPGRFSGRQFSNSRSEMNVSTLELGDSALYLCASSLSGGPTSTYNEQFFGPGTRLTVL.

The CDR3 spells CASSLSRGTTGELFF. DNA of the CDR3: TGTGCCAGCAGCTTATCTAGGGGAACTACCGGGGAGCTGTTTTTT. The V call is TRBV11-2, the J call TRBJ2-2; D is possibly TRBD1 (5 bases). V lost 2 bases to trimming and J lost 5 bases, with 12 bases between them. This CDR3 is built from 15 residues. Per the germline V gene, CDR1 is SGHAT and CDR2 is FQNNGV.

The CDR3 reads CASSPPGALNTEAFF. The CDR3 nucleotides read TGTGCCAGCAGCCCTCCCGGGGCATTGAACACTGAAGCTTTCTTT. The chain joins TRBV14 to TRBJ1-1; TRBD1 might be the D (5 bases). This CDR3 has 15 amino acids. Trimming stripped 4 bases from V and 0 bases from J, with 12 bases between. Germline CDR1 is SGHDN and CDR2 is FVKESK.

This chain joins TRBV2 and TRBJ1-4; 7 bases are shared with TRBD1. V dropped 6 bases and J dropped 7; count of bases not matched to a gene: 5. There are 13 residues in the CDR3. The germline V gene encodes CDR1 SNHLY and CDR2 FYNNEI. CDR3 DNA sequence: TGTGCCAGCAGGAGGGGGCAGGTTGAAAAACTGTTTTTT. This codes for CASRRGQVEKLFF.

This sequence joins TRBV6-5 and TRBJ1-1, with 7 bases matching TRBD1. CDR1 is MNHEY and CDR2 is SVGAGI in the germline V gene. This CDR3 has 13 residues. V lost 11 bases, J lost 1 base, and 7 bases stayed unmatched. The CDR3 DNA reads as TGTGCCGCGATCGGGACAGCGAACACTGAAGCTTTCTTT. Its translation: CAAIGTANTEAFF.

The CDR3 region is CASSLGGTMGTEQFF. As DNA, the CDR3 is TGTGCCAGCAGCTTAGGCGGGACTATGGGCACTGAGCAGTTCTTC. V usage is TRBV13 and J usage is TRBJ2-1; 7 nucleotides align to TRBD2. There are 15 residues in the CDR3. V lost 0 bases to trimming and J lost 9 bases; unmatched junction nucleotides: 8. Germline lookup yields CDR1 PRHDT and CDR2 FYEKMQ (reference sequence). Looking up the rest from reference TRBV13 and TRBJ2-1 gives the full variable domain: AAGVIQSPRHLIKEKRETATLKCYPIPRHDTVYWYQQGPGQDPQFLISFYEKMQSDKGSIPDRFSAQQFSDYHSELNMSSLELGDSALYFCASSLGGTMGTEQFFGPGTRLTVL.

The CDR3 coding sequence is TGTGCCATCAGTGAGGGGACAAGAAACACCATATATTTT. Amino acids: CAISEGTRNTIYF. V and J are TRBV10-3 and TRBJ1-3; a weak D match, TRBD1 (6 bases). The V end was cut by 2 bases, the J end by 5 bases, with 7 bases between. The V gene's germline CDR1 is ENHRY and CDR2 SYGVKD. The CDR3 runs to 13 residues.

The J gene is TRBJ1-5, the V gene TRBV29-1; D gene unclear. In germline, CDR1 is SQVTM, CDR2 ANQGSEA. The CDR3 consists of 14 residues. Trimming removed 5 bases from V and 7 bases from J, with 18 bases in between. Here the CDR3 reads CSVLILGEDQPQHF. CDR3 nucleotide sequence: TGCAGCGTTCTAATCCTTGGGGAGGACCAGCCCCAGCATTTT.

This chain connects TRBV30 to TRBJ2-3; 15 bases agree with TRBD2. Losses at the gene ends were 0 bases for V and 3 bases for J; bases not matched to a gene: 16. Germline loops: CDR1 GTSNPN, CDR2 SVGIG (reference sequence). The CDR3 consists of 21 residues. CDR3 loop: CAWSVLRTSGRARNWTDTQYF. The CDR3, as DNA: TGTGCCTGGAGTGTACTCAGGACTAGCGGGAGGGCCCGGAATTGGACAGATACGCAGTATTTT.

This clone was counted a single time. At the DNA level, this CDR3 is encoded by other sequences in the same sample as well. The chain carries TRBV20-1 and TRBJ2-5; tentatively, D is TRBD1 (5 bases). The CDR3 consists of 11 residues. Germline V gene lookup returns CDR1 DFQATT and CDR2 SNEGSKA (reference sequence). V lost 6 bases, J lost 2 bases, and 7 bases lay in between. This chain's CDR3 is CSARQQETQYF. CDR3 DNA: TGCAGTGCCAGACAGCAAGAGACCCAGTACTTC.

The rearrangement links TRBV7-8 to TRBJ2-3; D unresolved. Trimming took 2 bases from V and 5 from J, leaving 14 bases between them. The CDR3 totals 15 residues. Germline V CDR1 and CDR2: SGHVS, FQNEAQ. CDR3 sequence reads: CASSLRLADRDTQYF. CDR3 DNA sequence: TGTGCCAGCAGCTTAAGGTTGGCTGACCGAGATACGCAGTATTTT.

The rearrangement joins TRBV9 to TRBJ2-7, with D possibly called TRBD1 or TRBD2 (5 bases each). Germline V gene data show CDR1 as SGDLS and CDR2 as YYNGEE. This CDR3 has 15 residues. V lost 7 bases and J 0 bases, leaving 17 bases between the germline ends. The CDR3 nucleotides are TGTGCCAGCGGGGGTCCGGACCTATCCTCCTACGAGCAGTACTTC. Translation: CASGGPDLSSYEQYF.

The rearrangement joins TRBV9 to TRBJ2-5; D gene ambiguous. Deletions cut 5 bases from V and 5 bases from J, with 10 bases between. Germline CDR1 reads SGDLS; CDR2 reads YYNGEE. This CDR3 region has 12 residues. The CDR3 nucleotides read TGTGCCAGCAGTGACCCTGGGGAGACCCAGTACTTC. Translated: CASSDPGETQYF.

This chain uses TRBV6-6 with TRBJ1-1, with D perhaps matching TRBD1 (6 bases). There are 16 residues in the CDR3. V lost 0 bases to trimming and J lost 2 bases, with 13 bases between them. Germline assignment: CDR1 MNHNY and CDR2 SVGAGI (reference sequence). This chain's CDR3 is CASSYSIRTVNTEAFF. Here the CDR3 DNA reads TGTGCCAGCAGTTACTCAATCCGGACAGTCAACACTGAAGCTTTCTTT.